What follows is one TCR beta chain and its context. The antigen remains unidentified. This sample stems from a study of T-cell memory formation after mild COVID-19. Points from the study as a whole: CD4/CD8 balance characterized clones contracting day 15 to 85, and CD4+ skew characterized later expanders.

Constant-segment primers were used for 5'RACE, and the resulting TCR alpha and TCR beta cDNA libraries carried sample barcodes and UMIs. Each CDR3 protein gets one entry after TCRdb re-called the 5' RACE reads with MiXCR. In the table there are 200,000 to 250,000 distinct CDR3 sequences, 25% to 35% of which are singletons. The CDR3 is 15 residues long. V was clipped by 1 base and J by 6 bases; unmatched bases: 6. CDR1 is SGHRS and CDR2 is YFSETQ in the germline V gene. Specimen: PBMCs or a T cell subset sorted from them (not recorded which). The J gene is TRBJ2-2, the V gene TRBV5-1; TRBD1 matches at 7 bases. The clonotype was recovered from an adult woman who had mild COVID-19 (a few samples of this study predate the infection). Cell type and time point are not known. DNA for the CDR3: TGCGCCAGCAGCTTGAGGACAGGATCCCCCGGGGAGCTGTTTTTT. This codes for CASSLRTGSPGELFF.